The next 18 T cell receptor beta chains were all read from a single sample in a study of PD-1 blockade in classical Hodgkin lymphoma. Time point noted: newly diagnosed, previously untreated cHL patient sample. With magnetic negative selection, CD4+ T cells were purified from PBMCs that had been thawed. Assay used: immunoSEQ multiplex PCR; TCRdb lists only in-frame clones, some missing. In the table there are under 40,000 clones, about 88% of which are singletons. Specimen: CD4+ T cells from blood. These receptor sequences come from a human donor with classical Hodgkin lymphoma.

This chain joins TRBV2 and TRBJ1-3; tentative D call: TRBD1 (6 bases). CDR1 SNHLY and CDR2 FYNNEI come from the germline V gene. The CDR3 sequence is 14 residues long. The V end was cut by 5 bases, the J end by 0 bases, with 8 bases between. DNA for the CDR3: TGTGCCAGCAGTTTAGGGGGCTCTGGAAACACCATATATTTT. Its protein product is CASSLGGSGNTIYF.

The V and J genes are TRBV6-6 and TRBJ1-2, with unresolved D. Per the germline V gene, CDR1 is MNHNY and CDR2 is SVGAGI (reference sequence). CDR3 length equals 11 residues. The ends were cut back, 8 bases at V and 7 bases at J, with 11 bases in the middle. The CDR3: CASVDRGGYTF. The CDR3 DNA sequence: TGTGCCAGCGTTGATCGGGGTGGCTACACCTTC.

This clone was detected only once. J is TRBJ1-4 and V is TRBV25-1; D is possibly TRBD1 (5 bases). This CDR3 comprises 18 residues. Per the germline V gene, CDR1 is MGHDK and CDR2 is SYGVNS. Trimming shortened V by 0 bases and J by 3 bases, and 17 bases separated the two germline ends. CDR3 bases: TGTGCCAGCAGTGAATACCTCGACTGGGGGAGGGCTAATGAAAAACTGTTTTTT. This codes for CASSEYLDWGRANEKLFF.

A single count supports this clone. The CDR3 reads CASSLDHYASYEQYF. The CDR3 nucleotides read TGTGCCAGCAGCTTAGATCATTACGCTTCCTACGAGCAGTACTTC. The chain joins TRBV11-2 to TRBJ2-7; D remains unclear. This CDR3 is built from 15 residues. Germline CDR1 reads SGHAT; CDR2 reads FQNNGV. The V gene lost 0 bases and the J gene lost 1 base, with 10 bases spanning the gap.

J is TRBJ2-1 and V is TRBV20-1, with D possibly being TRBD2 (5 bases). Germline assignment: CDR1 DFQATT and CDR2 SNEGSKA (reference sequence). This CDR3 is 11 amino acids long. V dropped 7 bases and J dropped 7 bases, with 11 bases sitting between them. CDR3 DNA sequence: TGCAGTGTCAGGAGCGGAAATGAGCAGTTCTTC. Translated: CSVRSGNEQFF.

The chain uses TRBV11-3 and TRBJ2-7, with 8 bases fitting TRBD2. V shed 4 bases, J shed 1 base, and the junction held 6 bases outside the gene matches. The CDR3 sequence is 15 residues long. The germline V gene has CDR1 SGHNT and CDR2 YENEEA. DNA for the CDR3: TGTGCCAGCAGCTCGGGCAGCGGGAGTTCCTACGAGCAGTACTTC. It codes for CASSSGSGSSYEQYF.

As DNA, the CDR3 is TGTGCCAGCAGCCCAAGGTCCCACGATCTATACGAGCAGTACGTC. Protein: CASSPRSHDLYEQYV. The chain couples TRBV5-5 to TRBJ2-7; D not certain. CDR1 SGHKS and CDR2 YYEKEE come from the germline V gene (reference sequence). This CDR3 has 15 residues. V lost 4 bases and J lost 4, with 18 bases in between.

This sequence joins TRBV18 and TRBJ1-6, with unresolved D. The CDR3 runs to 13 residues. Germline V gene data show CDR1 as KGHSH and CDR2 as LQKENI. Trimming shortened V by 3 bases and J by 8 bases, and 8 bases separated the two germline ends. The CDR3 spells CASSPVQDSPLHF. For the CDR3, the DNA is TGTGCCAGCTCACCGGTACAAGATTCACCCCTCCACTTT.

The rearrangement uses TRBV5-1 and TRBJ2-2; unclear D gene. The germline CDR1 and CDR2 sequences are SGHRS and YFSETQ. V was shortened by 5 bases and J by 3 bases, with 8 bases between the two germline ends. The CDR3 consists of 13 residues. CDR3 DNA: TGCGCCAGCAGGCTAGACTACACCGGGGAGCTGTTTTTT. Protein sequence: CASRLDYTGELFF.

The chain combines TRBV6-5 with TRBJ1-1; 7 bases are a match to TRBD1. The junction had 8 bases not matched to a gene; V was cut back by 7 bases and J by 12 bases. Germline V gene sequence: CDR1 MNHEY, CDR2 SVGAGI. The CDR3 has 11 amino acids. This chain's CDR3 is CASTSRDRPFF. As DNA, the CDR3 is TGTGCCAGCACGTCCCGGGACAGACCTTTCTTT.

The chain joins TRBV29-1 to TRBJ2-3; no clear D gene. Germline-derived CDR1 and CDR2 are SQVTM and ANQGSEA. Trimming removed 6 bases from V and 2 bases from J, with 15 bases in between. The CDR3 is 14 amino acids. The CDR3 DNA is TGCAGCGTCAGACCGACTGGCCCCACAGATACGCAGTATTTT. Its protein product is CSVRPTGPTDTQYF.

Regarding this clone: It is unclear where the CDR3 begins or ends on the DNA, so no DNA is shown, and the CDR3 is as TCRdb lists it. The J gene is TRBJ2-7, the V gene TRBV29-1; the table gives TRBD1 as D, unverified against the DNA. The CDR3 region is 14 residues in length, termini included. Germline CDR1 and CDR2: SQVTM and ANQGSEA. CDR3 residues: CSVATGTGLSREYF.

This chain joins TRBV28 and TRBJ2-1, with D possibly being TRBD1 (5 bases). Trimming took off 4 bases at V and 0 bases at J, with 16 bases between the two ends. CDR3 length: 17 residues. Germline values: CDR1 MDHEN, CDR2 SYDVKM. The CDR3, as DNA: TGTGCCAGCAGTTCCCCTTGGGGCAGCAACTCCTACAATGAGCAGTTCTTC. Translating it yields CASSSPWGSNSYNEQFF. The whole variable domain, filled in from reference TRBV28 and TRBJ2-1, reads DVKVTQSSRYLVKRTGEKVFLECVQDMDHENMFWYRQDPGLGLRLIYFSYDVKMKEKGDIPEGYSVSREKKERFSLILESASTNQTSMYLCASSSPWGSNSYNEQFFGPGTRLTVL.

Here the CDR3 reads CASSSRLQSNTEAFF. CDR3 in DNA: TGTGCCAGTAGTTCCCGATTACAGTCGAACACTGAAGCTTTCTTT. The rearrangement uses TRBV19 and TRBJ1-1, with D hard to call. CDR3 length: 15 residues. The germline V gene encodes CDR1 LNHDA and CDR2 SQIVND (reference sequence). Trimming removed 5 bases from V and 1 base from J, with 14 bases in between.

The chain joins TRBV10-3 to TRBJ2-1; TRBD2 matches at 11 bases. V lost 0 bases to trimming and J lost 4 bases; unmatched junction nucleotides: 5. This CDR3 spans 17 amino acids. Germline V gene data show CDR1 as ENHRY and CDR2 as SYGVKD. The CDR3 region has the DNA TGTGCCATCAGTGAGTCGACTAGCGGGACACGTTACAATGAGCAGTTCTTC. Protein sequence: CAISESTSGTRYNEQFF.

This chain links TRBV4-1 with TRBJ2-6, with D unclear. There are 13 residues in the CDR3. The germline V and J ends were trimmed by 4 bases and 2 bases, with 3 bases remaining between them. Germline values: CDR1 MGHRA, CDR2 YSYEKL. CDR3 amino acids: CASSPTGANVLTF. CDR3 sequence (DNA): TGCGCCAGCAGCCCTACTGGGGCCAACGTCCTGACTTTC.

The chain links TRBV11-3 to TRBJ2-1, with TRBD2 matching 7 bases. Germline V gives CDR1 SGHNT, CDR2 YENEEA. Unmatched junction bases numbered 16, after V lost 0 bases and J lost 5 bases. The CDR3 covers 19 residues. The CDR3 is CASSLEARPLRGTHNEQFF. As DNA, the CDR3 is TGTGCCAGCAGCTTAGAGGCCCGGCCGTTGCGGGGGACCCACAATGAGCAGTTCTTC. The full variable domain, in which reference TRBV11-3 and TRBJ2-1 provide the parts outside the CDR3, is EAGVVQSPRYKIIEKKQPVAFWCNPISGHNTLYWYLQNLGQGPELLIRYENEEAVDDSQLPKDRFSAERLKGVDSTLKIQPAELGDSAVYLCASSLEARPLRGTHNEQFFGPGTRLTVL.

J is TRBJ1-1 and V is TRBV9; no clear D gene. The germline V gene has CDR1 SGDLS and CDR2 YYNGEE. This CDR3 has 14 residues. Trimming took off 3 bases at V and 4 bases at J, with 13 bases between the two ends. In DNA, the CDR3 is TGTGCCAGCAGCGCTACCCCGTCTAGCACTGAAGCTTTCTTT. Translated: CASSATPSSTEAFF.